This T cell receptor beta chain originates from a study of type 1 regulatory T cells. Study summary: T-allo10 is an in vitro-generated, Tr1-enriched CD4 T cell product specific for alloantigen.

TCRdb re-derived calls from the reads in MiXCR, one entry per CDR3 protein. The sample includes 80,000 to 100,000 distinct CDR3 sequences, about a third of them seen just once. The CDR3 loop spans 14 amino acids. Trimming removed 0 bases at V and 7 bases at J, with 13 bases between. Germline CDR1 is DFQATT and CDR2 is SNEGSKA (reference sequence). The V gene is TRBV20-1, the J gene TRBJ1-5; tentatively, D is TRBD1 (5 bases). The sequence derives from a human donor in good health. Source material: CD4+ T cells, either the whole sample or a sorted fraction (not recorded which). CDR3 nucleotides: TGCAGTGCTAGAGATGCGCAGGGAGGACAGCCCCAGCATTTT. It translates to CSARDAQGGQPQHF.